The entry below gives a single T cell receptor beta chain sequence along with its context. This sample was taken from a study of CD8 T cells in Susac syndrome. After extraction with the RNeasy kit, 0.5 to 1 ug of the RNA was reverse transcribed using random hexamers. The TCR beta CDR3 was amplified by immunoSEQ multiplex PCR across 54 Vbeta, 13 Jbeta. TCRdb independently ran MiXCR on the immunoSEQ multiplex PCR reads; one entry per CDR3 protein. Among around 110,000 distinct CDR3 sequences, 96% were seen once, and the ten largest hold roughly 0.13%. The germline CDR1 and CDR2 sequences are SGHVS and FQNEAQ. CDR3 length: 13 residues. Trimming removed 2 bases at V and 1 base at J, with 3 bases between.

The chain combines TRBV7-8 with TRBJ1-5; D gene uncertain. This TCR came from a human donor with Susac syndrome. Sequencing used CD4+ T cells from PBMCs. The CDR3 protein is CASSLMSNQPQHF. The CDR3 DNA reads TGTGCCAGCAGCTTAATGAGCAATCAGCCCCAGCATTTT. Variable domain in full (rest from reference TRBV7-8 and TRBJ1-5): GAGVSQSPRYKVAKRGQDVALRCDPISGHVSLFWYQQALGQGPEFLTYFQNEAQLDKSGLPSDRFFAERPEGSVSTLKIQRTQQEDSAVYLCASSLMSNQPQHFGDGTRLSIL.